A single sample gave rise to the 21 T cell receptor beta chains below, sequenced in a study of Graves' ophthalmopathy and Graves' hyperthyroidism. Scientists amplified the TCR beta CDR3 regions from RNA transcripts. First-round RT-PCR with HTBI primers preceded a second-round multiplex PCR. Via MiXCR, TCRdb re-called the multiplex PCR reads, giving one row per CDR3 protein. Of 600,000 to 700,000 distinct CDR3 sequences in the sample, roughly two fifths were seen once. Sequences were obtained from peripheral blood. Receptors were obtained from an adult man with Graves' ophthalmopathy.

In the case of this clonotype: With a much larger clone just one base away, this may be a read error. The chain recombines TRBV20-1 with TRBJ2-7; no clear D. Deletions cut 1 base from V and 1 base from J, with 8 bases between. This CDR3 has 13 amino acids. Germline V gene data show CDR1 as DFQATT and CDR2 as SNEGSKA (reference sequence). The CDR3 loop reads CSARAQHSYEQYF. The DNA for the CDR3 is TGCAGTGCTAGAGCTCAGCATTCCTACGAGCAGTACTTC.

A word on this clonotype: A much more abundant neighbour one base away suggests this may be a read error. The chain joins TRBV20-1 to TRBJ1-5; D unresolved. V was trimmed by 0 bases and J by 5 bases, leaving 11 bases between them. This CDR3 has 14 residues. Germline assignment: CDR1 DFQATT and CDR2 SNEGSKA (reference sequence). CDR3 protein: CSARDYSGYQPQHF. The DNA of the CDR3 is TGCAGTGCTAGAGATTATTCGGGATATCAGCCCCAGCATTTT.

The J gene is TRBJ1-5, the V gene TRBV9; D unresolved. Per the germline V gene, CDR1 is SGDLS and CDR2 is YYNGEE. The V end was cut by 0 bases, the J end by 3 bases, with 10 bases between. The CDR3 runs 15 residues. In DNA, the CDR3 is TGTGCCAGCAGCGTAGGGTGGCAGGTCAATCAGCCCCAGCATTTT. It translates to CASSVGWQVNQPQHF. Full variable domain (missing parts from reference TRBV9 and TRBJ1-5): DSGVTQTPKHLITATGQRVTLRCSPRSGDLSVYWYQQSLDQGLQFLIQYYNGEERAKGNILERFSAQQFPDLHSELNLSSLELGDSALYFCASSVGWQVNQPQHFGDGTRLSIL.

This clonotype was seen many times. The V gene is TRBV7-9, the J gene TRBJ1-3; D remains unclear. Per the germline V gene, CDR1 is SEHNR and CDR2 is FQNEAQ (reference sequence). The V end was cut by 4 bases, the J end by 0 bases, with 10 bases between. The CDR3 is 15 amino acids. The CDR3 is CASSYGPSSGNTIYF. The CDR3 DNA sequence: TGTGCCAGCAGCTATGGACCGAGCTCTGGAAACACCATATATTTT.

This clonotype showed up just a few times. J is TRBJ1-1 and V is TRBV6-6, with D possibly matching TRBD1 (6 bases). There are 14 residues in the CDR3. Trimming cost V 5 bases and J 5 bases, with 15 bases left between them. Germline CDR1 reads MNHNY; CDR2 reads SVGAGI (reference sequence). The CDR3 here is CASSNRVRETEAFF. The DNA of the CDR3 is TGTGCCAGCAGTAACAGGGTCCGGGAGACTGAAGCTTTCTTT.

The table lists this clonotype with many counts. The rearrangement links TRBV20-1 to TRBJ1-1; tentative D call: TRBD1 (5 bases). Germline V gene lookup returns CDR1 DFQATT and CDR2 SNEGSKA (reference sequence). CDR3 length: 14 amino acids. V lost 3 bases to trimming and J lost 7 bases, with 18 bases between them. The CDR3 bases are TGCAGTGCTAGTCCCCTGGGGCAGGAGTATGAAGCTTTCTTT. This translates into CSASPLGQEYEAFF.

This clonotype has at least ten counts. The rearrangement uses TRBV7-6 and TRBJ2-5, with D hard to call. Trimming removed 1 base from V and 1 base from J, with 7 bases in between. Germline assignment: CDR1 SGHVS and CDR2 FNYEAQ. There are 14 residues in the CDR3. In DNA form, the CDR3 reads TGTGCCAGCAGCTTAGAGGTGGGCCAAGAGACCCAGTACTTC. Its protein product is CASSLEVGQETQYF.

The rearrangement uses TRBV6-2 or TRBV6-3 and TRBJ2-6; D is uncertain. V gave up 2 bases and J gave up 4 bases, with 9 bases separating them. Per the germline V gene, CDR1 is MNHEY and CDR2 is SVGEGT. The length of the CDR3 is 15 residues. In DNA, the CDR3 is TGTGCCAGCAGTTACGTACGGATCGGGGCCAACGTCCTGACTTTC. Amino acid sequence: CASSYVRIGANVLTF.

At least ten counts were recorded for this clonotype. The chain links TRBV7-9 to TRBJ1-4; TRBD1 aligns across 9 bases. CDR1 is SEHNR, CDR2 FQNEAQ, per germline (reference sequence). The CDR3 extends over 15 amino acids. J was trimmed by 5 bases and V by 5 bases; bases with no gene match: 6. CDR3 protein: CASSLGQGLNEKLFF. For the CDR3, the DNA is TGTGCCAGCAGCCTCGGACAGGGGCTAAATGAAAAACTGTTTTTT.

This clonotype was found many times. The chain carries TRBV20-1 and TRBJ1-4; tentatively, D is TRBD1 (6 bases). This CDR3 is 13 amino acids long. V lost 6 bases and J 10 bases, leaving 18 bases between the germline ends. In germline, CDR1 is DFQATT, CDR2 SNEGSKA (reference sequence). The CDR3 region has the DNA TGCAGTGCCACCGGGGGGCTGCAAGGAAAACTGTTTTTT. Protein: CSATGGLQGKLFF.

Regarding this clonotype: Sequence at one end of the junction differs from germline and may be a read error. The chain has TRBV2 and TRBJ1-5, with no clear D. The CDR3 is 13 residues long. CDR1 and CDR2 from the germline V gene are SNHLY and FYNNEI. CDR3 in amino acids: CASREGYNQPQHF. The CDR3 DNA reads TGTGCCAGCAGGGAAGGATACAATCAGCCCCAGCATTTT.

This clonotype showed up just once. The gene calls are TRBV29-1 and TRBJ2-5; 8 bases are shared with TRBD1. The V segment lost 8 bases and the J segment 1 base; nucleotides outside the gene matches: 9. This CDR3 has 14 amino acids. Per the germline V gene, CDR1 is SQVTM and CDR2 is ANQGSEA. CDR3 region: CSSPWTGSQETQYF. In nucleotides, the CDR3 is TGCAGCAGTCCATGGACAGGGAGCCAAGAGACCCAGTACTTC.

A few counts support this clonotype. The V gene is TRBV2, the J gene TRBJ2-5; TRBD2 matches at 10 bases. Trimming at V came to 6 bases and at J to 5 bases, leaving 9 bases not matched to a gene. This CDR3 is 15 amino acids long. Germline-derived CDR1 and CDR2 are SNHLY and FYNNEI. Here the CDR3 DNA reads TGTGCCAGCAGCGGAGGGGCTAGCGGGGGCGAGACCCAGTACTTC. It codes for CASSGGASGGETQYF.

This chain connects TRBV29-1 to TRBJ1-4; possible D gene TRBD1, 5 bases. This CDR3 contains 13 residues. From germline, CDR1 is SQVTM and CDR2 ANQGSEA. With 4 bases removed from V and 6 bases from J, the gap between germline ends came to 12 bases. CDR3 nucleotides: TGCAGCGTTGCGACAGCAGAGGATGAAAAACTGTTTTTT. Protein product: CSVATAEDEKLFF.

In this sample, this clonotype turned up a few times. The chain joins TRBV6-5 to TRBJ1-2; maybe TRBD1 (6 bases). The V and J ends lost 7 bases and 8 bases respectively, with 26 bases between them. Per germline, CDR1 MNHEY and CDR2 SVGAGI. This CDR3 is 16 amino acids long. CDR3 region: CASTSGQRRHYIGYTF. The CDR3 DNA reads TGTGCCAGCACGTCCGGACAGAGGCGCCACTACATAGGCTACACCTTC.

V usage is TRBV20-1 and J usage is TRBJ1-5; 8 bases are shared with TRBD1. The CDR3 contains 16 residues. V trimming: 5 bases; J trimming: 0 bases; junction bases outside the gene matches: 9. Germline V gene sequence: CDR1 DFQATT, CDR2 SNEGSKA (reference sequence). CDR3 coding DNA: TGCAGTGCTGGGGGACAGGCGCCTGATAGCAATCAGCCCCAGCATTTT. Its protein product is CSAGGQAPDSNQPQHF.

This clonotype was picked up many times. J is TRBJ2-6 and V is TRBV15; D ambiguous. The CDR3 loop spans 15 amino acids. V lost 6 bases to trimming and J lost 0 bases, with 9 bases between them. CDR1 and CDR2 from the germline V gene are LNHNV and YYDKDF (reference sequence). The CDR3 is CATSLSISGANVLTF. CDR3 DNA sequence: TGTGCCACCAGTTTATCGATCTCTGGGGCCAACGTCCTGACTTTC.

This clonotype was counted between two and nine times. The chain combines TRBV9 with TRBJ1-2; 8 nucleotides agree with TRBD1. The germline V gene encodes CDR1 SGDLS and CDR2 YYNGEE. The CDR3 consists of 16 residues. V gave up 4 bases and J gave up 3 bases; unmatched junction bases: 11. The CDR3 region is CASSLPGQASHYGYTF. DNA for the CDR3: TGTGCCAGCAGCTTACCGGGACAGGCCTCCCACTATGGCTACACCTTC.

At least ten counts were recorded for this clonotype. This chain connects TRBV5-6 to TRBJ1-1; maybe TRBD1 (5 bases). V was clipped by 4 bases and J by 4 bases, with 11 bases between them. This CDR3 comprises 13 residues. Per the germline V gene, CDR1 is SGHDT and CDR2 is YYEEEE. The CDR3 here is CASSRPTVTEAFF. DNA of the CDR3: TGTGCCAGCAGCCGCCCGACAGTCACTGAAGCTTTCTTT.

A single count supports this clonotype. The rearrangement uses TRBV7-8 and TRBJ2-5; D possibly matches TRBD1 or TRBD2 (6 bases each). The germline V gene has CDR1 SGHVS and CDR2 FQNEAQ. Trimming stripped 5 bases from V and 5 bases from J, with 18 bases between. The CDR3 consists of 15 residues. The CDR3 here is CASSPGSRGRETQYF. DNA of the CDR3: TGTGCCAGCAGCCCCGGGAGCAGGGGAAGGGAGACCCAGTACTTC.

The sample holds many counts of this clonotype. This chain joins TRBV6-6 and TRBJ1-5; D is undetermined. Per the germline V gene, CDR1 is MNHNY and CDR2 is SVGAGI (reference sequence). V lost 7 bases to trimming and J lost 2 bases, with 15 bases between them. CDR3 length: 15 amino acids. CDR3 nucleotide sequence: TGTGCCAGCAACAGCGGGAATTCGGGCAATCAGCCCCAGCATTTT. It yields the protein CASNSGNSGNQPQHF.